Below are 29 T cell receptor beta chains sequenced from a single sample in a study of blood T cells in healthy people across ages. A second PCR of 7 to 11 cycles used a sample-barcoded 5' primer and a J-beta primer mix. TCRdb redid the calling of the 5' RACE reads with MiXCR, one entry per CDR3 protein. The repertoire holds fewer than 1,000,000 distinct CDR3 sequences, with 46% as singletons. The sample taken for sequencing was blood. These receptor sequences come from a man older than 75 in good health.

V usage is TRBV7-2 and J usage is TRBJ2-2; D is unresolved. V lost 2 bases and J lost 3, with 10 bases in between. Germline V CDR1 and CDR2: SGHTA, FQGNSA. This CDR3 has 15 amino acids. The CDR3 protein is CASSLRLIDTGELFF. The DNA for the CDR3 is TGTGCCAGCAGCTTAAGGCTAATTGACACCGGGGAGCTGTTTTTT.

The chain has TRBV6-1 and TRBJ2-1, with 8 positions matching TRBD2. CDR3 length: 14 residues. Germline V gives CDR1 MNHNS, CDR2 SASEGT. Unmatched junction bases numbered 10, after V lost 2 bases and J lost 13 bases. Written as DNA, the CDR3 is TGTGCCAGCAGTGAACCAAACCTGGCGGGGGGCCAGTTCTTC. Protein product: CASSEPNLAGGQFF.

As for this clonotype: A much larger clone is a single base away; this may be a read error. The chain joins TRBV7-3 to TRBJ2-3; no definite D call. Trimming removed 5 bases at V and 6 bases at J, with 12 bases between. The CDR3 has 13 residues. Germline V gene data show CDR1 as SGHTA and CDR2 as FQGTGA. For the CDR3, the DNA is TGTGCCAGCAGCGTATTTAGCTCTGATACGCAGTATTTT. Amino acid sequence: CASSVFSSDTQYF.

The chain couples TRBV20-1 to TRBJ2-6; perhaps TRBD1 as D (6 bases). V lost 2 bases and J 0 bases, leaving 26 bases between the germline ends. The CDR3 consists of 21 residues. Germline lookup yields CDR1 DFQATT and CDR2 SNEGSKA (reference sequence). Here the CDR3 DNA reads TGCAGTGCTAGACGGTTACCGAATTTTGCAGGGGCACGCTCTGGGGCCAACGTCCTGACTTTC. Translated, it gives CSARRLPNFAGARSGANVLTF.

V and J are TRBV6-6 and TRBJ2-2, with no clear D. The ends were cut back, 4 bases at V and 0 bases at J, with 9 bases in the middle. The V gene's germline CDR1 is MNHNY and CDR2 SVGAGI (reference sequence). The CDR3 runs to 15 residues. As DNA, the CDR3 is TGTGCCAGCAGTTCAACCCGGACGAACACCGGGGAGCTGTTTTTT. As protein: CASSSTRTNTGELFF.

The genes are TRBV20-1 and TRBJ2-5, with 9 bases fitting TRBD1. J gave up 5 bases and V 0 bases, and 7 bases lay outside the gene matches. This CDR3 has 15 amino acids. Germline V gives CDR1 DFQATT, CDR2 SNEGSKA (reference sequence). CDR3 sequence (DNA): TGCAGTGCTAGAGATCTGACAGGGGGTCTGGAGACCCAGTACTTC. Residues: CSARDLTGGLETQYF.

Here the CDR3 DNA reads TGTGCCAGCAGTTTTCTCCGGGTCAGATCCTACGAGCAGTACTTC. Encoded protein: CASSFLRVRSYEQYF. The genes are TRBV28 and TRBJ2-7; D call uncertain. The CDR3 length is 15 residues. The germline CDR1 and CDR2 sequences are MDHEN and SYDVKM. V lost 3 bases and J lost 1, with 13 bases in between.

V usage is TRBV6-2 or TRBV6-3 and J usage is TRBJ2-4; tentatively, D is TRBD2 (6 bases). Trimming took off 4 bases at V and 3 bases at J, with 10 bases between the two ends. CDR1 and CDR2 (germline): MNHEY, SVGEGT. This CDR3 contains 14 residues. The chain's CDR3 is CASSWGGSKNIQYF. The CDR3, as DNA: TGTGCCAGCAGTTGGGGAGGCAGCAAAAACATTCAGTACTTC.

This chain joins TRBV29-1 and TRBJ2-3; D could derive from TRBD1 or TRBD2 (5 bases each). CDR1 SQVTM and CDR2 ANQGSEA come from the germline V gene. Between the trimmed V and J ends, which lost 2 bases and 2 bases, there was a span of 11 bases. The CDR3 extends over 14 amino acids. The CDR3 sequence is CSVERGRTTDTQYF. CDR3 coding DNA: TGCAGCGTTGAAAGGGGACGGACCACAGATACGCAGTATTTT.

The rearrangement links TRBV2 to TRBJ2-4; unclear D gene. V was cut by 3 bases and J by 9 bases, with 9 bases left in between. Germline V lookup: CDR1 SNHLY, CDR2 FYNNEI. The length of the CDR3 is 12 residues. The CDR3 DNA sequence: TGTGCCAGCAGTGACCCGCCCAGCATTCAGTACTTC. Protein product: CASSDPPSIQYF.

The V call is TRBV11-3, the J call TRBJ2-1; 11 nucleotides agree with TRBD2. In germline, CDR1 is SGHNT, CDR2 YENEEA. The CDR3 is 16 residues long. J gave up 3 bases and V 5 bases, and 6 bases lay outside the gene matches. CDR3 in amino acids: CASSPRTSGRYNEQFF. The CDR3 region has the DNA TGTGCCAGCAGCCCTCGGACTAGCGGGCGCTACAATGAGCAGTTCTTC.

This chain joins TRBV20-1 and TRBJ2-7; TRBD2 agrees at 8 bases. The CDR3 runs 15 residues. Germline loops: CDR1 DFQATT, CDR2 SNEGSKA (reference sequence). V was clipped by 1 base and J by 4 bases; unmatched bases: 9. Here the CDR3 reads CSARGQAGESYEQYF. In nucleotides, the CDR3 is TGCAGTGCTAGAGGGCAAGCGGGAGAATCATACGAGCAGTACTTC.

A note on this clonotype: A much larger clone lies one base from this, so it may be a read error. The chain recombines TRBV5-1 with TRBJ2-7; D is perhaps TRBD1 (7 bases). The V and J ends lost 4 bases and 3 bases respectively, with 14 bases between them. This CDR3 spans 14 amino acids. CDR1 and CDR2 from the germline V gene are SGHRS and YFSETQ. The CDR3 loop reads CASSGGTAGYEQYF. The CDR3, as DNA: TGCGCCAGCAGCGGGGGGACAGCGGGCTACGAGCAGTACTTC.

This clonotype was detected ten times or more. V gene TRBV7-3 combines with J gene TRBJ2-7, with D possibly TRBD1 on 5 matching bases. This CDR3 has 12 residues. CDR1 is SGHTA and CDR2 is FQGTGA in the germline V gene. The V end lost 2 bases, the J end lost 6 bases, and 8 bases lay between the germline ends. CDR3 sequence: CASSLQGGEQYF. In DNA, the CDR3 is TGTGCCAGCAGCTTACAGGGTGGCGAGCAGTACTTC. Using reference TRBV7-3 and TRBJ2-7 for the parts outside the CDR3, the full variable domain is GAGVSQTPSNKVTEKGKYVELRCDPISGHTALYWYRQSLGQGPEFLIYFQGTGAADDSGLPNDRFFAVRPEGSVSTLKIQRTERGDSAVYLCASSLQGGEQYFGPGTRLTVT.

The chain links TRBV7-2 to TRBJ2-1; the D is unclear. The length of the CDR3 is 17 residues. Germline V gene data show CDR1 as SGHTA and CDR2 as FQGNSA. Trimming cost V 1 base and J 1 base, with 14 bases left between them. CDR3 protein: CASSLVSGFRSYNEQFF. As DNA, the CDR3 is TGTGCCAGCAGCTTAGTGTCCGGGTTTAGGTCCTACAATGAGCAGTTCTTC.

The chain uses TRBV9 and TRBJ1-2; no reliable D call. Germline values: CDR1 SGDLS, CDR2 YYNGEE. V dropped 3 bases and J dropped 8 bases, with 20 bases sitting between them. CDR3 size: 15 residues. The CDR3 nucleotides are TGTGCCAGCAGCGCCCACAGCGCCTCTTCGGAGGGCTACACCTTC. It codes for CASSAHSASSEGYTF.

This clonotype appeared a few times. A much larger clone differs by one base, so this may be a read error. This chain connects TRBV20-1 to TRBJ2-5; D is unclear. The V end was cut by 2 bases, the J end by 5 bases, with 18 bases between. CDR3 length: 15 residues. Germline V lookup: CDR1 DFQATT, CDR2 SNEGSKA (reference sequence). The CDR3 loop is CSARSDPRFGETQYF. The CDR3 region has the DNA TGCAGTGCTAGATCCGACCCCAGGTTTGGGGAGACCCAGTACTTC.

Turning to this clonotype: A much larger clone is a single base away; this may be a read error. This chain connects TRBV5-6 to TRBJ2-7, with D hard to call. Trimming pared 1 base from V and 0 bases from J, leaving 8 bases between. This CDR3 comprises 14 residues. Per the germline V gene, CDR1 is SGHDT and CDR2 is YYEEEE. The CDR3 coding sequence is TGTGCCAGCAGCTTGCCACCAGACTCCTACGAGCAGTACTTC. It yields the protein CASSLPPDSYEQYF. The whole variable domain, remainder taken from reference TRBV5-6 and TRBJ2-7, is DAGVTQSPTHLIKTRGQQVTLRCSPKSGHDTVSWYQQALGQGPQFIFQYYEEEERQRGNFPDRFSGHQFPNYSSELNVNALLLGDSALYLCASSLPPDSYEQYFGPGTRLTVT.

CDR3 DNA sequence: TGCGCCAGCAGCTTGATTGAGGACACCGGGGAGCTGTTTTTT. Residues: CASSLIEDTGELFF. J is TRBJ2-2 and V is TRBV5-1; D is uncertain. In germline, CDR1 is SGHRS, CDR2 YFSETQ. V dropped 1 base and J dropped 3 bases, with 7 bases sitting between them. The CDR3 runs 14 residues.

This clonotype was found once. One base away lies a much larger clone, so this may be a sequencing read error. The chain links TRBV10-3 to TRBJ2-3, with D possibly being TRBD1 or TRBD2 (6 bases each). Germline CDR1 reads ENHRY; CDR2 reads SYGVKD. The CDR3 is made up of 18 amino acids. The CDR3 sequence is CAISESRGGRGNTGTQYF. The CDR3 DNA is TGTGCCATCAGTGAGTCGCGAGGGGGGCGCGGGAACACAGGTACGCAGTATTTT.

A few counts support this clonotype. The junction differs from germline at one of its ends, possibly a read error. This chain links TRBV20-1 with TRBJ2-5; D remains unclear. This CDR3 comprises 14 residues. Germline-derived CDR1 and CDR2 are DFQATT and SNEGSKA (reference sequence). The CDR3 spells CCARKGGSSETQYF. CDR3 DNA sequence: TGCTGTGCTAGAAAGGGCGGTAGCTCAGAGACCCAGTACTTC.

The rearrangement joins TRBV28 to TRBJ1-1; D unclear. Germline V gene sequence: CDR1 MDHEN, CDR2 SYDVKM. The V and J ends lost 8 bases and 0 bases respectively, with 19 bases between them. CDR3 length equals 16 residues. CDR3 loop: CASRAGFRLMNTEAFF. DNA for the CDR3: TGTGCCAGCCGCGCGGGGTTCCGACTTATGAACACTGAAGCTTTCTTT.

Notes on this clonotype: Just one base apart from a much larger clone, this may be a read error. V gene TRBV28 combines with J gene TRBJ2-1; D not resolved. The CDR3 sequence is 14 residues long. From germline, CDR1 is MDHEN and CDR2 SYDVKM. The ends were cut back, 5 bases at V and 5 bases at J, with 13 bases in the middle. The CDR3 DNA follows: TGTGCCAGCAGTATGCCCAGACCGAACAATGAGCAGTTCTTC. Amino acids: CASSMPRPNNEQFF.

This rearrangement joins TRBV6-1 to TRBJ2-3; D not resolved. Germline CDR1 is MNHNS and CDR2 is SASEGT. Trimming removed 4 bases from V and 2 bases from J, with 13 bases in between. The length of the CDR3 is 15 residues. CDR3 amino acids: CASSGEAVDTDTQYF. The CDR3 bases are TGTGCCAGCAGTGGCGAGGCGGTCGACACAGATACGCAGTATTTT.

On this clonotype: Its ends do not fully match the called genes, so a read error is possible. The gene calls are TRBV20-1 and TRBJ2-3, with D tentatively TRBD2 (6 bases). The CDR3 is 18 residues long. Germline-derived CDR1 and CDR2 are DFQATT and SNEGSKA (reference sequence). The CDR3 region has the DNA TGCAGTGCTAGAGATCTCGGGACTCCGCTCTATAGCACAGATACGCGGTATTTT. Translated: CSARDLGTPLYSTDTRYF.

The table lists this clonotype with a count of one. The chain is built from TRBV30 and TRBJ2-1, with D possibly matching TRBD2 (5 bases). V lost 5 bases, J lost 5 bases, and 16 bases lay in between. The CDR3 length is 14 residues. Germline V gene sequence: CDR1 GTSNPN, CDR2 SVGIG (reference sequence). The CDR3 nucleotides read TGTGCCTGGGCCGGGGATGTTGAACACAATGAGCAGTTCTTC. It codes for CAWAGDVEHNEQFF.

The chain combines TRBV20-1 with TRBJ1-1; no reliable D call. Germline V gene data show CDR1 as DFQATT and CDR2 as SNEGSKA (reference sequence). V was shortened by 6 bases and J by 0 bases, with 20 bases between the two germline ends. The CDR3 loop spans 16 amino acids. CDR3 protein: CSAQRSPWNLNTEAFF. CDR3 in DNA: TGCAGTGCCCAACGGTCTCCCTGGAATCTGAACACTGAAGCTTTCTTT.

Only a few counts were recorded for this clonotype. This sequence joins TRBV7-2 and TRBJ1-5, with 9 positions matching TRBD1. The J segment lost 10 bases and the V segment lost 4 bases, leaving 8 bases of the junction unmatched. This CDR3 has 14 residues. Germline lookup yields CDR1 SGHTA and CDR2 FQGNSA. CDR3 sequence: CASSSPGQGSPQHF. The DNA of the CDR3 is TGTGCCAGCAGCTCCCCGGGACAGGGTTCTCCCCAGCATTTT.

The rearrangement joins TRBV11-2 to TRBJ2-1; a possible D gene is TRBD2 (6 bases). Germline V gene sequence: CDR1 SGHAT, CDR2 FQNNGV. V was shortened by 5 bases and J by 10 bases, with 15 bases between the two germline ends. This CDR3 comprises 13 residues. The CDR3 sequence is CASSVGSSYEQFF. As DNA, the CDR3 is TGTGCCAGCAGCGTCGGGAGCTCCTACGAGCAGTTCTTC.